Each of the 23 T cell receptor beta chains below was sequenced from the same sample in a study of shared clonotypes between healthy human individuals. Generated by immunoSEQ multiplex PCR, the TCRdb table keeps only in-frame clones and is missing some. The table records 2 million to 3 million clones, 90% to 95% of them present only once. Material: naive CD4+ T cells from PBMCs. The subset is: CD45RA+ positively selected. The receptors originated from a man younger than 30 in good health. Some clones in this sample may be carry-over from other donors' samples.

The genes are TRBV16 and TRBJ2-7, with D tentatively TRBD1 (7 bases). The CDR3 has 16 amino acids. Germline CDR1 is KGHSY and CDR2 is FQNENV. Trimming removed 4 bases at V and 4 bases at J, with 20 bases between. CDR3 amino acids: CASSREVRGRIYEQYF. As DNA, the CDR3 is TGTGCCAGCAGCCGGGAGGTAAGGGGGCGCATTTACGAGCAGTACTTC.

The chain is built from TRBV5-1 and TRBJ2-2; 11 nucleotides line up with TRBD2. Trimming took 3 bases from V and 3 from J; bases not matched to a gene: 7. Germline CDR1 SGHRS, CDR2 YFSETQ. This CDR3 has 17 residues. CDR3: CASSWTGTSGYTGELFF. CDR3 DNA: TGCGCCAGCAGCTGGACCGGGACTAGCGGTTACACCGGGGAGCTGTTTTTT.

The J gene is TRBJ2-5, the V gene TRBV5-1; 11 bases agree with TRBD2. Losses at the gene ends were 0 bases for V and 0 bases for J; bases not matched to a gene: 1. This CDR3 comprises 16 residues. From germline, CDR1 is SGHRS and CDR2 YFSETQ. CDR3 amino acids: CASSLEGLADQETQYF. The CDR3 DNA sequence: TGCGCCAGCAGCTTGGAGGGACTAGCGGACCAAGAGACCCAGTACTTC.

The chain links TRBV21-1 to TRBJ2-7; no DNA check was done on the table's D call, TRBD1. TRBV21-1 is an annotated pseudogene. The CDR3 runs 13 residues. The CDR3 reads CASSKEGHYEQYF. In nucleotides, the CDR3 is TGTGCCAGCAGCAAAGAGGGGCACTACGAGCAGTACTTC.

The chain combines TRBV2 with TRBJ1-2; the D is unclear. Trimming shortened V by 6 bases and J by 2 bases, and 10 bases separated the two germline ends. The germline V gene has CDR1 SNHLY and CDR2 FYNNEI. This CDR3 contains 13 residues. The CDR3 region is CASSLHPNYGYTF. CDR3 nucleotide sequence: TGTGCCAGCAGCCTACATCCAAACTATGGCTACACCTTC.

Comment on this clone: Distinct nucleotide sequences in the sample also encode this CDR3. This rearrangement joins TRBV30 to TRBJ2-5; no reliable D call. Germline lookup yields CDR1 GTSNPN and CDR2 SVGIG (reference sequence). V was clipped by 4 bases and J by 5 bases, with 8 bases between them. The CDR3 contains 11 residues. CDR3 bases: TGTGCCTGGACCTCTCGGGAGACCCAGTACTTC. Residues: CAWTSRETQYF.

The chain links TRBV6-5 to TRBJ1-3; 8 positions agree with TRBD1. The CDR3 has 14 residues. Germline V gene lookup returns CDR1 MNHEY and CDR2 SVGAGI. The V segment lost 8 bases and the J segment 0 bases; nucleotides outside the gene matches: 3. The CDR3 sequence: CASGDRISGNTIYF. In DNA form, the CDR3 reads TGTGCCAGCGGGGACAGGATCTCTGGAAACACCATATATTTT.

This clone was recorded only once. The genes are TRBV5-1 and TRBJ1-1; no definite D call. The CDR3 extends over 14 amino acids. Deletions cut 1 base from V and 1 base from J, with 8 bases between. Germline V gene lookup returns CDR1 SGHRS and CDR2 YFSETQ. CDR3 DNA sequence: TGCGCCAGCAGCTTGTATGGCAGGAACACTGAAGCTTTCTTT. Encoded protein: CASSLYGRNTEAFF.

The CDR3 DNA is TGCGCCAGCAGCTTGGCCGGGGCAGTGGGGGAAAAACTGTTTTTT. Protein: CASSLAGAVGEKLFF. The V and J genes are TRBV5-1 and TRBJ1-4; D might be TRBD1 (5 bases). V lost 0 bases and J lost 8, with 14 bases in between. This CDR3 contains 15 residues. Germline V gene lookup returns CDR1 SGHRS and CDR2 YFSETQ.

The genes are TRBV10-3 and TRBJ2-7, with 14 bases lining up with TRBD2. The CDR3 totals 19 residues. Losses at the gene ends were 4 bases for V and 7 bases for J; bases not matched to a gene: 18. Germline V gene lookup returns CDR1 ENHRY and CDR2 SYGVKD. The CDR3 loop is CAISARGTSGSWALGEQYF. The CDR3 DNA follows: TGTGCCATCAGTGCCAGGGGGACTAGCGGGAGTTGGGCGTTAGGGGAGCAGTACTTC.

The rearrangement links TRBV7-3 to TRBJ2-3, with TRBD1 identical over 11 bases. With V trimmed by 4 bases and J by 3 bases, 0 bases remained unmatched. The CDR3 extends over 14 amino acids. Germline-derived CDR1 and CDR2 are SGHTA and FQGTGA. DNA of the CDR3: TGTGCCAGCAGCTGGGACAGGGGGACAGATACGCAGTATTTT. It encodes CASSWDRGTDTQYF. Looking up the rest from reference TRBV7-3 and TRBJ2-3 gives the full variable domain: GAGVSQTPSNKVTEKGKYVELRCDPISGHTALYWYRQSLGQGPEFLIYFQGTGAADDSGLPNDRFFAVRPEGSVSTLKIQRTERGDSAVYLCASSWDRGTDTQYFGPGTRLTVL.

This clone was seen more than once but under ten times. The genes are TRBV5-6 and TRBJ1-1; tentatively, D is TRBD1 (6 bases). Trimming shortened V by 6 bases and J by 3 bases, and 18 bases separated the two germline ends. Germline lookup yields CDR1 SGHDT and CDR2 YYEEEE. CDR3 length: 15 residues. CDR3 protein: CASTTPQGTDTEAFF. DNA for the CDR3: TGTGCCAGCACCACCCCCCAGGGGACTGACACTGAAGCTTTCTTT.

V gene TRBV7-9 combines with J gene TRBJ2-7, with TRBD2 matching 7 bases. In germline, CDR1 is SEHNR, CDR2 FQNEAQ (reference sequence). V was clipped by 4 bases and J by 6 bases; unmatched bases: 9. The CDR3 consists of 14 residues. In nucleotides, the CDR3 is TGTGCCAGCAGCTCCCGTCGACTAGCTCTCGAGCAGTACTTC. Translation gives CASSSRRLALEQYF.

V gene TRBV4-2 combines with J gene TRBJ2-3; D tentatively reads TRBD1 or TRBD2 (5 bases each). V lost 5 bases and J 2 bases, leaving 17 bases between the germline ends. The CDR3 length is 16 residues. Per the germline V gene, CDR1 is LGHNA and CDR2 is YNFKEQ. CDR3 nucleotide sequence: TGTGCCAGCAGCATGGGACCGGGACCATCCACAGATACGCAGTATTTT. This sequence encodes CASSMGPGPSTDTQYF.

V and J are TRBV7-8 and TRBJ1-2, with D perhaps TRBD1 (5 bases). Germline lookup yields CDR1 SGHVS and CDR2 FQNEAQ. Trimming removed 3 bases at V and 7 bases at J, with 12 bases between. The CDR3 spans 13 residues. The chain's CDR3 is CASSLGPVGGYTF. The CDR3 coding sequence is TGTGCCAGCAGCTTGGGGCCAGTCGGTGGCTACACCTTC.

In the case of this clone: This sample includes further DNA sequences coding for the same CDR3. The V and J genes are TRBV4-1 and TRBJ1-2; 9 bases are shared with TRBD1. The J segment lost 3 bases and the V segment lost 0 bases, leaving 2 bases of the junction unmatched. CDR1 MGHRA and CDR2 YSYEKL come from the germline V gene. CDR3 size: 15 residues. The CDR3 DNA sequence: TGCGCCAGCAGCCAAGATGACAGGGGGTACTATGGCTACACCTTC. The encoded protein is CASSQDDRGYYGYTF.

The chain uses TRBV5-1 and TRBJ1-2, with D possibly matching TRBD1 (6 bases). CDR1 and CDR2 from the germline V gene are SGHRS and YFSETQ. CDR3 length equals 13 residues. The V gene lost 4 bases and the J gene lost 4 bases, with 11 bases spanning the gap. The DNA for the CDR3 is TGCGCCAGCAGCCCGCGGACAGCCTATGGCTACACCTTC. This translates into CASSPRTAYGYTF.

V and J are TRBV5-4 and TRBJ2-1; D may be TRBD2 (5 bases). V was shortened by 5 bases and J by 12 bases, with 18 bases between the two germline ends. Germline V CDR1 and CDR2: SGHNT, YYREEE (reference sequence). The CDR3 runs 13 residues. CDR3 in amino acids: CASSHSERKLQFF. The CDR3 bases are TGTGCCAGCAGTCACTCTGAGCGGAAGCTGCAGTTCTTC.

This chain joins TRBV2 and TRBJ1-3; no definite D call. CDR1 is SNHLY, CDR2 FYNNEI, per germline. V was cut by 1 base and J by 8 bases, with 9 bases left in between. The CDR3 runs 13 residues. The DNA of the CDR3 is TGTGCCAGCAGTGAAGGATTGAGGTACACCATATATTTT. This sequence encodes CASSEGLRYTIYF.

This clone was seen only once. The rearrangement joins TRBV28 to TRBJ2-7, with 8 bases that match TRBD2. With 5 bases clipped from V and 2 bases from J, the junction kept 8 bases outside the gene matches. Germline values: CDR1 MDHEN, CDR2 SYDVKM. CDR3 length equals 15 residues. CDR3 in amino acids: CASSAQRERTYEQYF. The CDR3 nucleotides read TGTGCCAGCAGTGCACAGCGGGAGCGGACCTACGAGCAGTACTTC.

V gene TRBV5-4 combines with J gene TRBJ2-2; D is tentatively TRBD1 or TRBD2 (5 bases each). V was shortened by 10 bases and J by 7 bases, with 14 bases between the two germline ends. This CDR3 has 12 amino acids. Looked up from germline, CDR1 is SGHNT and CDR2 is YYREEE (reference sequence). The CDR3 sequence is CAQSGRVGELFF. CDR3 in DNA: TGTGCCCAGTCGGGGCGGGTCGGGGAGCTGTTTTTT.

A word on this clone: Other nucleotide sequences in the sample specify the same CDR3. The chain combines TRBV5-4 with TRBJ2-1; 9 nucleotides align to TRBD2. The V segment lost 0 bases and the J segment 3 bases; nucleotides outside the gene matches: 1. The CDR3 contains 15 residues. Germline V gene data show CDR1 as SGHNT and CDR2 as YYREEE (reference sequence). The CDR3 region has the DNA TGTGCCAGCAGCTTGGGTAGCGGGAGCTACAATGAGCAGTTCTTC. Residues: CASSLGSGSYNEQFF.

V usage is TRBV5-4 and J usage is TRBJ2-2; a possible D gene is TRBD1 (6 bases). CDR1 SGHNT and CDR2 YYREEE come from the germline V gene (reference sequence). CDR3 length equals 14 residues. V lost 6 bases and J 5 bases, leaving 14 bases between the germline ends. The CDR3 bases are TGTGCCAGCACCAACCGAGGGGGAACCGGGGAGCTGTTTTTT. Translation gives CASTNRGGTGELFF.